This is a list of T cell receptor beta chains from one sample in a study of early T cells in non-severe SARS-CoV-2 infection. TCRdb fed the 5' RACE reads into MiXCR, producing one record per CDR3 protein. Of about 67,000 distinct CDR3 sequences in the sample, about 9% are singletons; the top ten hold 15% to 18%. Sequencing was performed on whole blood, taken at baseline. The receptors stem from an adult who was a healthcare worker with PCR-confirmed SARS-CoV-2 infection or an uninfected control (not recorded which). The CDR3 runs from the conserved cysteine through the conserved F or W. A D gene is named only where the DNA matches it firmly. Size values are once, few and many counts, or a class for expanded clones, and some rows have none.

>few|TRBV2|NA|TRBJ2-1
CASSELVGQFF
TGTGCCAGCAGTGAATTGGTTGGGCAGTTCTTC
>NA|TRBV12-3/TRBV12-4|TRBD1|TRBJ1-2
CASSLAGTGVEGYTF
TGTGCCAGCAGTTTAGCGGGGACAGGGGTAGAAGGCTACACCTTC
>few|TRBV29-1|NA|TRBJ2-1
CSVDGDVF
TGCAGCGTTGATGGGGACGTCTTC
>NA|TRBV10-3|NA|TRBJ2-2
CAILSLNTGELFF
TGTGCCATCTTATCACTAAACACCGGGGAGCTGTTTTTT
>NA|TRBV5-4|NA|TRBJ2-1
CASSQQTHEQFF
TGTGCCAGCAGCCAACAAACTCATGAGCAGTTCTTC
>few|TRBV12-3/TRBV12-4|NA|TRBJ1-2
CASSFDGIYGYTF
TGTGCCAGCAGTTTTGACGGAATCTATGGCTACACCTTC
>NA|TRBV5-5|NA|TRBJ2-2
CASSLWLRGNTGELFF
TGTGCCAGCAGCTTGTGGTTGCGGGGGAACACCGGGGAGCTGTTTTTT
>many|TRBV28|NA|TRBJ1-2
CASSVSGFYGYTF
TGTGCCAGCAGTGTTTCGGGTTTTTATGGCTACACCTTC
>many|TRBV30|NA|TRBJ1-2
CAWSRTSNYGYTF
TGTGCCTGGAGCCGGACGTCTAACTATGGCTACACCTTC
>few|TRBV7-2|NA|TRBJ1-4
CASSLGLGEKLFF
TGTGCCAGCAGCTTAGGCCTCGGTGAAAAACTGTTTTTT
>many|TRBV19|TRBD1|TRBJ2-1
CASRPSEGTGFYNEQFF
TGTGCCAGTAGGCCCTCGGAGGGGACAGGGTTCTACAATGAGCAGTTCTTC
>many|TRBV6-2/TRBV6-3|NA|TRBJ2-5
CASKAVGYRETQYF
TGTGCCAGCAAGGCCGTCGGTTATCGGGAGACCCAGTACTTC
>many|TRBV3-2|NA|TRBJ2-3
CASSQGLTGGADPSTDTQYF
TGTGCCAGCAGCCAAGGCCTCACAGGGGGCGCCGATCCTAGCACAGATACGCAGTATTTT
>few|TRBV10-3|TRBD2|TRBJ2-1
CAIRGLTHNEQFF
TGTGCCATCCGGGGACTAACTCACAATGAGCAGTTCTTC
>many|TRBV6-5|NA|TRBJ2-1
CASSFGFPGLLYNEQFF
TGTGCCAGCAGTTTTGGATTCCCGGGACTTCTCTACAATGAGCAGTTCTTC
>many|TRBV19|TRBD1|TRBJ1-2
CASSFRDRPNYGYTF
TGTGCCAGTAGTTTCCGGGACAGACCTAACTATGGCTACACCTTC
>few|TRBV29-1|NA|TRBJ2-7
CSVATGATYEQYF
TGCAGCGTTGCCACCGGCGCCACCTACGAGCAGTACTTC
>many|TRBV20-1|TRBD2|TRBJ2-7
CSASSIAGEVIEQYF
TGCAGTGCTAGTTCAATAGCGGGAGAGGTTATTGAGCAGTACTTC
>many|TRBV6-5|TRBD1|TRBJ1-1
CASSYSAGTVNTEAFF
TGTGCCAGCAGTTACTCGGCGGGGACAGTGAACACTGAAGCTTTCTTT
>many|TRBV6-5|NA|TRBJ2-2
CASSKTSAYTGELFF
TGTGCCAGCAGCAAGACTAGTGCCTACACCGGGGAGCTGTTTTTT
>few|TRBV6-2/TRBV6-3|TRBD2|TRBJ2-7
CASSYVASGSLTNNYEQYF
TGTGCCAGCAGTTACGTGGCTAGCGGGAGCCTCACGAATAACTACGAGCAGTACTTC
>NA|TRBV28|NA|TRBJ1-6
CASNPDDGISPLHF
TGTGCCAGCAACCCTGACGACGGGATTTCACCCCTCCACTTT
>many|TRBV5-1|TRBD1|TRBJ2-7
CASSFGQGFHEQYF
TGCGCCAGCAGCTTCGGACAGGGGTTCCACGAGCAGTACTTC